This T cell receptor (beta chain) was identified during a study of T cells in Graves' hyperthyroidism and ophthalmopathy. In this sample, this clonotype turned up a few times. CDR1 KGHDR and CDR2 SFDVKD come from the germline V gene. The CDR3 is made up of 15 amino acids. V was cut by 4 bases and J by 1 base, with 13 bases left in between. TCR beta CDR3 region amplification was performed from RNA transcripts. The primer set for the first-round RT-PCR of the TCR CDR3 was HTBI. Each CDR3 protein is one row after TCRdb ran MiXCR on the multiplex PCR reads. This sample yields fewer than 500,000 distinct CDR3 sequences, of which about 14% are seen a single time; about 20% belongs to the top ten.

The material sequenced was blood. The chain recombines TRBV24-1 with TRBJ2-7; D may correspond to TRBD1 or TRBD2 (5 bases each). The TCR originated in a man younger than 45 with Graves' hyperthyroidism that later progressed to Graves' ophthalmopathy. The CDR3 spells CATSDHGTGSYEQYF. The CDR3 DNA follows: TGTGCCACCAGTGACCATGGGACGGGATCCTACGAGCAGTACTTC.